This is a list of T cell receptor beta chains from one sample in a study of low-dose radiotherapy and immunotherapy resistance in tumors. TCRdb reprocessed the reads with MiXCR, giving one entry per CDR3 protein. Of more than 50,000 distinct CDR3 sequences in the sample, around a quarter were seen once. The source material was PBMCs, sampled before treatment. Receptor source: a male donor with rectosigmoid adenocarcinoma. Each CDR3 is given with its conserved first and last residue. D genes are given only for firm matches. The listing skips clone size in some rows; elsewhere it reads once, few, many or a size class.

clone_size | j_call | v_call | cdr3_length | d_call | cdr3_nt | cdr3_aa
- | TRBJ1-5 | TRBV28 | 18 | - | TGTGCCAGCAGTTTATGGGGGCCAACAGGGTATAGCAATCAGCCCCAGCATTTT | CASSLWGPTGYSNQPQHF
many | TRBJ2-5 | TRBV7-9 | 14 | TRBD1 | TGTGCCAGCAGCTCCGGACAGGCCAAAGAGACCCAGTACTTC | CASSSGQAKETQYF
many | TRBJ2-7 | TRBV6-2/TRBV6-3 | 17 | TRBD2 | TGTGCCAGCAGTGCCCAGTATTGGACTAGCGGGGTCTACGAGCAGTACTTC | CASSAQYWTSGVYEQYF
many | TRBJ2-5 | TRBV27 | 15 | TRBD2 | TGTGCCAGCAGGGGGGGACTAGCGGGATTTGAGACCCAGTACTTC | CASRGGLAGFETQYF
many | TRBJ1-5 | TRBV28 | 15 | - | TGTGCCAGCAGTTTTCGGGGGGCTTATAGTCAGCCCCAGCATTTT | CASSFRGAYSQPQHF
many | TRBJ2-5 | TRBV6-6 | 14 | - | TGTGCCAGCAGGACTCAGCTCCTCCAAGAGACCCAGTACTTC | CASRTQLLQETQYF
- | TRBJ2-7 | TRBV5-4 | 14 | - | TGTGCCAGCAGCTTGGAGTGGAAGCCCTACGAGCAGTACTTC | CASSLEWKPYEQYF
many | TRBJ2-1 | TRBV6-2/TRBV6-3 | 13 | - | TGTGCCAGCAGGGCCTGGAAGGACAATGAGCAGTTCTTC | CASRAWKDNEQFF
many | TRBJ1-2 | TRBV4-3 | 17 | - | TGCGCCAGCAGCCAAGGAGGGTTTCTTTCCTCCAACTATGGCTACACCTTC | CASSQGGFLSSNYGYTF
many | TRBJ1-6 | TRBV5-1 | 15 | TRBD1 | TGCGCCAGCAGCCCGGGACAGTATTTGAGATCACCCCTCCACTTT | CASSPGQYLRSPLHF
many | TRBJ2-7 | TRBV28 | 16 | TRBD2 | TGTGCCAGCAGTTTCACTAGCGAAACCCTCTCCTACGAGCAGTACTTC | CASSFTSETLSYEQYF
many | TRBJ1-1 | TRBV7-2 | 14 | TRBD1 | TGTGCCAGCAGCCCTAGGACAGGGGAGACTGAAGCTTTCTTT | CASSPRTGETEAFF
many | TRBJ2-1 | TRBV7-3 | 19 | TRBD2 | TGTGCCAGCAGCTTAAGCGGGGCTAGCGGGTCGCGCAAGTACAATGAGCAGTTCTTC | CASSLSGASGSRKYNEQFF
many | TRBJ2-3 | TRBV5-4 | 14 | - | TGTGCCAGCAGCTTGGGGGGGGCAGGAGATACGCAGTATTTT | CASSLGGAGDTQYF
many | TRBJ2-5 | TRBV29-1 | 13 | - | TGCAGCGTTTTTTCAGGGACCCAAGAGACCCAGTACTTC | CSVFSGTQETQYF
- | TRBJ2-3 | TRBV5-1 | 13 | - | - | CASKIGTDTQYFF
many | TRBJ2-3 | TRBV12-3/TRBV12-4 | 15 | - | TGTGCCAGCACTCCTTTTACGGTACTCACAGATACGCAGTATTTT | CASTPFTVLTDTQYF
- | TRBJ2-3 | TRBV5-6 | 13 | - | TGTGCCAGCAGCTTGTGGACAACAGATACGCAGTATTTT | CASSLWTTDTQYF
many | TRBJ1-3 | TRBV28 | 15 | TRBD1 | TGTGCCAGTTCCGGACAGGGCCTCTCTGGAAACACCATATATTTT | CASSGQGLSGNTIYF
many | TRBJ2-7 | TRBV28 | 13 | - | TGTGCCAGCAGTTACTCAGGGAGAGGCGAGCAGTACTTC | CASSYSGRGEQYF
once | TRBJ2-1 | TRBV6-1 | 15 | TRBD2 | TGTGCCAGCAGTGATCGGACTAGCGGGCTTAATGAGCAGTTCTTC | CASSDRTSGLNEQFF
many | TRBJ1-5 | TRBV18 | 13 | - | TGTGCCAGCTCACCGACTAGTAAGCAGCCCCAGCATTTT | CASSPTSKQPQHF
many | TRBJ2-5 | TRBV28 | 12 | - | TGTGCCAGCAGTTTTGGGTGGGAGACCCAGTACTTC | CASSFGWETQYF
- | TRBJ1-3 | TRBV6-2/TRBV6-3 | 15 | - | TGTGCCAGCAGTGAATCGTCGGCAGCTGGAAACACCATATATTTT | CASSESSAAGNTIYF
- | TRBJ2-7 | TRBV28 | 15 | - | TGTGCCAGCAGTTTGGGGGGGGCACGGGGCTACGAGCAGTACTTC | CASSLGGARGYEQYF
many | TRBJ2-6 | TRBV28 | 13 | - | TGTGCCAGCCGAGGGACTGGGGCCAACGTCCTGACTTTC | CASRGTGANVLTF
- | TRBJ2-6 | TRBV6-4 | 15 | - | TGTGCCAGCAGTGGCGACAGCTCTGGGGCCGACGTCCTGACTTTC | CASSGDSSGADVLTF
many | TRBJ2-6 | TRBV18 | 15 | - | TGTGCCAGCTCAAAGGAGGGTTCTGGGGCCAACGTCCTGACTTTC | CASSKEGSGANVLTF
many | TRBJ2-7 | TRBV5-1 | 16 | TRBD2 | TGCGCCAGCAGCTTGGGAGTAGCGGGGCCTGAATACGAGCAGTACTTC | CASSLGVAGPEYEQYF
- | TRBJ1-2 | TRBV2 | 14 | TRBD1 | TGTGCCAGCAGTGGAGACAGGGTAGACTATGGCTACACCTTC | CASSGDRVDYGYTF
few | TRBJ2-1 | TRBV6-5 | 15 | - | TGTGCCAGCAGTCCCCGAGGGGAGGAATACAATGAGCAGTTCTTC | CASSPRGEEYNEQFF
many | TRBJ1-2 | TRBV29-1 | 12 | - | TGCAGCGTTGAGAGGAGGGTTGAAGGCTACACCTTC | CSVERRVEGYTF
- | TRBJ1-5 | TRBV28 | 21 | - | TGTGCCAGCAGTTGGAGGGGGGGGCAAGGGCAGTTTTTTTTTAGGAATCAGCCCCAGCATTTT | CASSWRGGQGQFFFRNQPQHF
- | TRBJ2-5 | TRBV7-8 | 16 | TRBD2 | TGTGCCAGCAGCTTAGTGGGACTAGCGGGAAAGGAGACCCAGTACTTC | CASSLVGLAGKETQYF
once | TRBJ2-7 | TRBV7-2 | 17 | TRBD2 | TGTGCCAGCAGCTTAGCGGGAGCGGGAGGGCGCTCCGGAGAGCAGTACTTC | CASSLAGAGGRSGEQYF
many | TRBJ2-5 | TRBV28 | 15 | - | TGTGCCAGCAGTTTAGGGACACCAGGCTGGGGGACCCAGTACTTC | CASSLGTPGWGTQYF
many | TRBJ2-4 | TRBV29-1 | 15 | - | TGCAGCGTCGTGCGACAGGTTGTGGCCAAAAACATTCAGTACTTC | CSVVRQVVAKNIQYF
many | TRBJ2-5 | TRBV27 | 16 | TRBD2 | TGTGCCAGCAGCCCCTTGGGTAGCGGGCAACAAGAGACCCAGTACTTC | CASSPLGSGQQETQYF
many | TRBJ1-5 | TRBV7-8 | 16 | - | TGTGCCAGCAGCTCCGGGGGCAGGGCCCGTTATCAGCCCCAGCATTTT | CASSSGGRARYQPQHF
many | TRBJ2-7 | TRBV6-5 | 12 | TRBD1 | TGTGCCAGCAGACGACAGGGGAACGAGCAGTACTTC | CASRRQGNEQYF
- | TRBJ2-3 | TRBV5-1 | 14 | TRBD2 | TGCGCCAGCAGCCCTAGCGGGGGGGAGGATACGCAGTATTTT | CASSPSGGEDTQYF
few | TRBJ2-3 | TRBV28 | 14 | - | TGTGCCAGCAGTTTCCTCCGGGGGGCGGATACGCAGTATTTT | CASSFLRGADTQYF
- | TRBJ2-5 | TRBV4-2 | 18 | - | TGTGCCAGCAGCCAAGAAAAGGGGGGGGGCGAGTTATGGGAGACCCAGTACTTC | CASSQEKGGGELWETQYF
many | TRBJ2-2 | TRBV6-2/TRBV6-3 | 17 | TRBD1 | TGTGCCAGCAGTCGTTTACAGGGGGCAACGAACACCGGGGAGCTGTTTTTT | CASSRLQGATNTGELFF
many | TRBJ2-5 | TRBV24-1 | 14 | TRBD1 | TGTGCCACCAGTGACACCGACAGGGAAGAGACCCAGTACTTC | CATSDTDREETQYF
many | TRBJ1-5 | TRBV12-3/TRBV12-4 | 13 | - | TGTGCCAGCAGTTTGGGGACTCCTCAGCCCCAGCATTTT | CASSLGTPQPQHF
- | TRBJ2-3 | TRBV15 | 17 | TRBD2 | TGTGCCACCAGCAGAGATCTGGCGGGAGGACCCACAGATACGCAGTATTTT | CATSRDLAGGPTDTQYF
many | TRBJ2-1 | TRBV7-8 | 14 | - | TGTGCCAGCAGCTTAAGGGACGCGAACAATGAGCAGTTCTTC | CASSLRDANNEQFF
- | TRBJ1-4 | TRBV5-1 | 15 | - | TGCGCCAGCGGAACAGACGGTTTGAGGAGTGAAAAACTGTTTTTT | CASGTDGLRSEKLFF
many | TRBJ2-3 | TRBV4-2 | 14 | - | TGTGCCAGCAGCCAAGATTCGACCGCCCTTACGCAGTATTTT | CASSQDSTALTQYF
many | TRBJ2-2 | TRBV12-3/TRBV12-4 | 15 | - | TGTGCCAGCAGCCGTAGCGGAACGAACACCGGGGAGCTGTTTTTT | CASSRSGTNTGELFF
once | TRBJ2-6 | TRBV4-3 | 16 | - | TGCGCCAGCAGCCAAATCGGGGGCTCTGGGGCCCACGTCCTGACTTTC | CASSQIGGSGAHVLTF
many | TRBJ2-1 | TRBV4-3 | 17 | TRBD1 | TGCGCCAGCAGCCAGGGGGTCGGGACAGTAGTTTACAATGAGCAGTTCTTC | CASSQGVGTVVYNEQFF
- | TRBJ2-5 | TRBV5-6 | 17 | - | TGTACCAGCAGCTCCGACAGTTCCCTTCTTGATCAAGAGACCCAGTACTTC | CTSSSDSSLLDQETQYF